This section outlines one T cell receptor (beta chain) sequence together with its context. 5'RACE template switching generated TCR cDNA, adding a universal primer site and UMIs. MiXCR, applied by TCRdb to the 5' RACE reads, yields one record per CDR3 protein. This sample has some 70,000 distinct CDR3 sequences, with 5% to 8% found just once. This record comes from a study of T cells after yellow fever vaccination. Study-wide background: The SMART-Seq v4 Ultra Low Input method served to prepare the low-cell-number fractions.

The V gene lost 2 bases and the J gene lost 4 bases, with 8 bases spanning the gap. Germline CDR1 reads MNHEY; CDR2 reads SVGAGI. CDR3 size: 13 residues. The chain is built from TRBV6-5 and TRBJ1-2; no reliable D call. The clonotype comes from a man aged 18 to 29 who received the YFV17D yellow fever vaccine. Sample: CD8+ T cells sorted from PBMCs, taken about 41 days after the first yellow fever vaccination. The CDR3 is CASSYAAGYGYTF. CDR3 DNA: TGTGCCAGCAGTTACGCGGCGGGCTATGGCTACACCTTC.